The 2 T cell receptor beta chains listed next were all sequenced from one sample in a study of CD8+ T cells in alopecia areata. Extraction of RNA preceded its reverse transcription into cDNA, which served as the sequencing template. TCRdb's table, derived via immunoSEQ multiplex PCR, lists solely in-frame clones and lacks some. The sample includes about 210,000 clones, under 70% of them seen just once. Treatment reported: oral pan-JAK inhibitor, 5-10 mg twice daily. The specimen comprised CD4+ T cells sorted from blood, sampled at week 44, from a patient treated with tofacitinib. The source of these receptors is a human donor with alopecia areata.

This clone was found a few times. The chain employs TRBV7-2 and TRBJ1-3; the D is unclear. This CDR3 is built from 15 residues. V lost 4 bases and J 0 bases, leaving 10 bases between the germline ends. CDR1 and CDR2 (germline): SGHTA, FQGNSA. In nucleotides, the CDR3 is TGTGCCAGCAGCTACAGTGGGAGCTCTGGAAACACCATATATTTT. Protein sequence: CASSYSGSSGNTIYF. Complete variable domain (other parts from reference TRBV7-2 and TRBJ1-3): GAGVSQSPSNKVTEKGKDVELRCDPISGHTALYWYRQSLGQGLEFLIYFQGNSAPDKSGLPSDRFSAERTGGSVSTLTIQRTQQEDSAVYLCASSYSGSSGNTIYFGEGSWLTVV.

The chain links TRBV28 to TRBJ2-3, with 15 bases identical to TRBD2. The CDR3 spans 16 residues. Unmatched junction bases numbered 5, after V lost 5 bases and J lost 5 bases. Germline V lookup: CDR1 MDHEN, CDR2 SYDVKM. The CDR3 bases are TGTGCCAGCAGTCCGTCGGGACTAGCGGGGGGAGATACGCAGTATTTT. Amino acid sequence: CASSPSGLAGGDTQYF.